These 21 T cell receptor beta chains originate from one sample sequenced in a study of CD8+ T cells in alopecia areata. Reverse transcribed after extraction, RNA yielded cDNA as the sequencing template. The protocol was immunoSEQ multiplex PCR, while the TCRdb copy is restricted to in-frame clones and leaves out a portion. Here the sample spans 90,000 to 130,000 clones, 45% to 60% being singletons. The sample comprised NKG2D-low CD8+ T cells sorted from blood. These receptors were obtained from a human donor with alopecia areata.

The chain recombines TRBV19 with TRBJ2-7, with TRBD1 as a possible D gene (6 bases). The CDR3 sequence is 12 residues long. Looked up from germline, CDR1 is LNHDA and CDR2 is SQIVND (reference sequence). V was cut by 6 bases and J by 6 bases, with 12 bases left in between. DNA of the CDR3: TGTGCCAGTAGCGTACAGGGTGCCGAGCAGTACTTC. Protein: CASSVQGAEQYF.

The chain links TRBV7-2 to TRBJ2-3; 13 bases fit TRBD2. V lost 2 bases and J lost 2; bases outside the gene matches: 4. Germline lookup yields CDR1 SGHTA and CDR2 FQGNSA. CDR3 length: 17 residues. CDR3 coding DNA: TGTGCCAGCAGCTTATCGGGACTAGCGGGGCCCACAGATACGCAGTATTTT. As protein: CASSLSGLAGPTDTQYF.

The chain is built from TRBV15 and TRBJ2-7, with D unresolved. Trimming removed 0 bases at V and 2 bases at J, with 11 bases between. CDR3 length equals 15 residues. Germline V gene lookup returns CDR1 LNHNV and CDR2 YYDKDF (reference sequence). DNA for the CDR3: TGTGCCACCAGCAGAGAGGCAGGTAGCCCCTACGAGCAGTACTTC. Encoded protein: CATSREAGSPYEQYF.

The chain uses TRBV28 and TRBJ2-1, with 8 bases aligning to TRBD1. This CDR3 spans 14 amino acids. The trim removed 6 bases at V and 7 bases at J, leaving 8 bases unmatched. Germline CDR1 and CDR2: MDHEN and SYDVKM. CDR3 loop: CASSDRQGKNEQFF. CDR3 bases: TGTGCCAGCAGCGATCGACAGGGGAAGAATGAGCAGTTCTTC.

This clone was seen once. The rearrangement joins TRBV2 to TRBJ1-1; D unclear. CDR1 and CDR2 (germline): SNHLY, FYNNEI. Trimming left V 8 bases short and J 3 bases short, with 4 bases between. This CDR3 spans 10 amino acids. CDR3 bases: TGTGCCAGCCGGTACACTGAAGCTTTCTTT. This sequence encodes CASRYTEAFF.

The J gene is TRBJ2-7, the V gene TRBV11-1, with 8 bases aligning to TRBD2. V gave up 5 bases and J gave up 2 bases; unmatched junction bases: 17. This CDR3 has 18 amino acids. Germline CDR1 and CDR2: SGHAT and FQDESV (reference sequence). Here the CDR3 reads CASSTYGTSSLAAYEQYF. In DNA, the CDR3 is TGTGCCAGCAGCACCTACGGGACGTCTTCACTAGCGGCCTACGAGCAGTACTTC.

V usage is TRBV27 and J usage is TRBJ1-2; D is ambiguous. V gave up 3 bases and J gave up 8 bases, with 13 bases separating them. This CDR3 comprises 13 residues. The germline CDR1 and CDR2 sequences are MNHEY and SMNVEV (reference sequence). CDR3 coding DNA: TGTGCCAGCAGTTTCGACGGAGTAAGGGGCTACACCTTC. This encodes CASSFDGVRGYTF.

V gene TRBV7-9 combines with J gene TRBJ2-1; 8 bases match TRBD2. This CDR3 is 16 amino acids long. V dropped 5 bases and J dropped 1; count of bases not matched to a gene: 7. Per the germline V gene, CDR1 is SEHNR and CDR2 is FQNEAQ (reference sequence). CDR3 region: CASSPPAGVSYNEQFF. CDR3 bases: TGTGCCAGCAGCCCCCCAGCGGGAGTGTCCTACAATGAGCAGTTCTTC. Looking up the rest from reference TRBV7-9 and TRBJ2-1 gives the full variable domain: DTGVSQNPRHKITKRGQNVTFRCDPISEHNRLYWYRQTLGQGPEFLTYFQNEAQLEKSRLLSDRFSAERPKGSFSTLEIQRTEQGDSAMYLCASSPPAGVSYNEQFFGPGTRLTVL.

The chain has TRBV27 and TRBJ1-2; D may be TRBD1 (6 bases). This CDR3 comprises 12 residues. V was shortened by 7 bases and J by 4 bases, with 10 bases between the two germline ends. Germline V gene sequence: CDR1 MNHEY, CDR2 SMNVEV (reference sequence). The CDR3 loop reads CASKGGAYGYTF. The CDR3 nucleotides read TGTGCCAGCAAAGGGGGGGCCTATGGCTACACCTTC.

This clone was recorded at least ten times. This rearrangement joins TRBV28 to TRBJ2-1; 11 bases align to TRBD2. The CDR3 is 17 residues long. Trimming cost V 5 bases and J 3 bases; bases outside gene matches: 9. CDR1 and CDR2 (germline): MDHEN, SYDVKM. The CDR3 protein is CASSIGTSGVYYNEQFF. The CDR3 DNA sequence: TGTGCCAGCAGTATTGGGACTAGCGGAGTCTACTACAATGAGCAGTTCTTC.

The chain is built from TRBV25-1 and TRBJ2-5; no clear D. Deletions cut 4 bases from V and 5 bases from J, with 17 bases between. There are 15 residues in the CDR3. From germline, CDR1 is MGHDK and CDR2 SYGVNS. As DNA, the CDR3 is TGTGCCAGCAGTGTTCTCCGACCGGGTTGGGAGACCCAGTACTTC. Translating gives CASSVLRPGWETQYF.

Here the CDR3 DNA reads TGTGCCAGCAATACAGCGGGAGGATATTACGAGCAGTACTTC. It codes for CASNTAGGYYEQYF. This rearrangement joins TRBV6-6 to TRBJ2-7; 9 nucleotides match TRBD2. The CDR3 consists of 14 residues. V was pared by 7 bases and J by 4 bases, with 8 bases of the junction left unmatched. Germline CDR1 is MNHNY and CDR2 is SVGAGI (reference sequence).

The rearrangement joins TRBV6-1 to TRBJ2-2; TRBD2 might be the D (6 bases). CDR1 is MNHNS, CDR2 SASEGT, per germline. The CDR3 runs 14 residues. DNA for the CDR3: TGTGCTACGTTGGAGGGGAGGATCACCGGGGAGCTGTTTTTT. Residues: CATLEGRITGELFF.

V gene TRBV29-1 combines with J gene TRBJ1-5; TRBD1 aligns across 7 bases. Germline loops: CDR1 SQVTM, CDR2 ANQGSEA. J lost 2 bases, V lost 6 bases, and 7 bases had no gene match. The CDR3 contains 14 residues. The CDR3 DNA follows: TGCAGCGTATTAGACAGGGACGGCAATCAGCCCCAGCATTTT. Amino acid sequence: CSVLDRDGNQPQHF.

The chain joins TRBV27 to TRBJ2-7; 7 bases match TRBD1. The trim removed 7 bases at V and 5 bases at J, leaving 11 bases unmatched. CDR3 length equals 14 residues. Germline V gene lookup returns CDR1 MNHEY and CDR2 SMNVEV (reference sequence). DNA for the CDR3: TGTGCCAGCACCCAGACAGGGTTTGGCCACGAGCAGTACTTC. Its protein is CASTQTGFGHEQYF.

CDR3: CASRQGTGAGAKNIQYF. In DNA, the CDR3 is TGTGCCAGCCGCCAAGGGACAGGGGCCGGGGCCAAAAACATTCAGTACTTC. The chain uses TRBV27 and TRBJ2-4, with 10 bases that match TRBD1. The V gene end was trimmed by 8 bases and the J gene end by 1 base; junction bases not matched to a gene: 11. The CDR3 covers 17 residues. CDR1 MNHEY and CDR2 SMNVEV come from the germline V gene (reference sequence).

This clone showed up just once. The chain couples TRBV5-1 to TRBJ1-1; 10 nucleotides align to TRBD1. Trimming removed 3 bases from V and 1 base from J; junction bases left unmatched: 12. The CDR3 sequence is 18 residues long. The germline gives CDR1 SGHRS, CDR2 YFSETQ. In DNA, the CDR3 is TGCGCCAGCAGCTGGGCCGGGACAGGGGAATTCGGGAACACTGAAGCTTTCTTT. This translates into CASSWAGTGEFGNTEAFF.

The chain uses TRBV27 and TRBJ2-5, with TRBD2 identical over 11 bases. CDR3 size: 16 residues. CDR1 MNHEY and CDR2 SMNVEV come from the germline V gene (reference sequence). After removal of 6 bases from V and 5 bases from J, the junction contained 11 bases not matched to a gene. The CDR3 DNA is TGTGCCAGCAGCGATAGCGGGGGGGGAAGGGAGGAGACCCAGTACTTC. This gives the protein CASSDSGGGREETQYF.

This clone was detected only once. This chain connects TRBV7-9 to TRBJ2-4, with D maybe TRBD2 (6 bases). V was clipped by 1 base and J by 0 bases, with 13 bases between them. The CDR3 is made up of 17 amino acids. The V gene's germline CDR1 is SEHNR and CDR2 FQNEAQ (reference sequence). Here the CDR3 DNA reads TGTGCCAGCAGCTTAGAGGGTAGCGGACGAGCCAAAAACATTCAGTACTTC. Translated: CASSLEGSGRAKNIQYF.

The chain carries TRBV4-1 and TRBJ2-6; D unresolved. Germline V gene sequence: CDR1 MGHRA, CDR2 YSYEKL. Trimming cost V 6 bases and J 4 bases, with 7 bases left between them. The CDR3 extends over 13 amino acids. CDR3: CASSVPGANVLTF. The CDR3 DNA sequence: TGCGCCAGCAGTGTTCCCGGGGCCAACGTCCTGACTTTC.

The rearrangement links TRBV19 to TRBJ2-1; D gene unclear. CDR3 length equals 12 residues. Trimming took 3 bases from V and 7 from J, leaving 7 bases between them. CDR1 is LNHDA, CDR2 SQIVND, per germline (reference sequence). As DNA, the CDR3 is TGTGCCAGTAGTATGGGCCGGAATGAGCAGTTCTTC. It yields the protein CASSMGRNEQFF.